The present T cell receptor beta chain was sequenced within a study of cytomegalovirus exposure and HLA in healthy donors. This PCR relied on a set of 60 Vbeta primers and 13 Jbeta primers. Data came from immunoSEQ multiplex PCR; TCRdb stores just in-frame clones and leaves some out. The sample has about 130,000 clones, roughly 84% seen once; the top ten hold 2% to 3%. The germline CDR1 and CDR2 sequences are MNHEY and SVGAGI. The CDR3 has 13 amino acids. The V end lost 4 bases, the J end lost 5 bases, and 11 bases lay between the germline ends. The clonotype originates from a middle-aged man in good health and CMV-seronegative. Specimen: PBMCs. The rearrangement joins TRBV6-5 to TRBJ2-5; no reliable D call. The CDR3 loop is CASSFLARETQYF. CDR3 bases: TGTGCCAGCAGTTTTTTAGCTCGGGAGACCCAGTACTTC.